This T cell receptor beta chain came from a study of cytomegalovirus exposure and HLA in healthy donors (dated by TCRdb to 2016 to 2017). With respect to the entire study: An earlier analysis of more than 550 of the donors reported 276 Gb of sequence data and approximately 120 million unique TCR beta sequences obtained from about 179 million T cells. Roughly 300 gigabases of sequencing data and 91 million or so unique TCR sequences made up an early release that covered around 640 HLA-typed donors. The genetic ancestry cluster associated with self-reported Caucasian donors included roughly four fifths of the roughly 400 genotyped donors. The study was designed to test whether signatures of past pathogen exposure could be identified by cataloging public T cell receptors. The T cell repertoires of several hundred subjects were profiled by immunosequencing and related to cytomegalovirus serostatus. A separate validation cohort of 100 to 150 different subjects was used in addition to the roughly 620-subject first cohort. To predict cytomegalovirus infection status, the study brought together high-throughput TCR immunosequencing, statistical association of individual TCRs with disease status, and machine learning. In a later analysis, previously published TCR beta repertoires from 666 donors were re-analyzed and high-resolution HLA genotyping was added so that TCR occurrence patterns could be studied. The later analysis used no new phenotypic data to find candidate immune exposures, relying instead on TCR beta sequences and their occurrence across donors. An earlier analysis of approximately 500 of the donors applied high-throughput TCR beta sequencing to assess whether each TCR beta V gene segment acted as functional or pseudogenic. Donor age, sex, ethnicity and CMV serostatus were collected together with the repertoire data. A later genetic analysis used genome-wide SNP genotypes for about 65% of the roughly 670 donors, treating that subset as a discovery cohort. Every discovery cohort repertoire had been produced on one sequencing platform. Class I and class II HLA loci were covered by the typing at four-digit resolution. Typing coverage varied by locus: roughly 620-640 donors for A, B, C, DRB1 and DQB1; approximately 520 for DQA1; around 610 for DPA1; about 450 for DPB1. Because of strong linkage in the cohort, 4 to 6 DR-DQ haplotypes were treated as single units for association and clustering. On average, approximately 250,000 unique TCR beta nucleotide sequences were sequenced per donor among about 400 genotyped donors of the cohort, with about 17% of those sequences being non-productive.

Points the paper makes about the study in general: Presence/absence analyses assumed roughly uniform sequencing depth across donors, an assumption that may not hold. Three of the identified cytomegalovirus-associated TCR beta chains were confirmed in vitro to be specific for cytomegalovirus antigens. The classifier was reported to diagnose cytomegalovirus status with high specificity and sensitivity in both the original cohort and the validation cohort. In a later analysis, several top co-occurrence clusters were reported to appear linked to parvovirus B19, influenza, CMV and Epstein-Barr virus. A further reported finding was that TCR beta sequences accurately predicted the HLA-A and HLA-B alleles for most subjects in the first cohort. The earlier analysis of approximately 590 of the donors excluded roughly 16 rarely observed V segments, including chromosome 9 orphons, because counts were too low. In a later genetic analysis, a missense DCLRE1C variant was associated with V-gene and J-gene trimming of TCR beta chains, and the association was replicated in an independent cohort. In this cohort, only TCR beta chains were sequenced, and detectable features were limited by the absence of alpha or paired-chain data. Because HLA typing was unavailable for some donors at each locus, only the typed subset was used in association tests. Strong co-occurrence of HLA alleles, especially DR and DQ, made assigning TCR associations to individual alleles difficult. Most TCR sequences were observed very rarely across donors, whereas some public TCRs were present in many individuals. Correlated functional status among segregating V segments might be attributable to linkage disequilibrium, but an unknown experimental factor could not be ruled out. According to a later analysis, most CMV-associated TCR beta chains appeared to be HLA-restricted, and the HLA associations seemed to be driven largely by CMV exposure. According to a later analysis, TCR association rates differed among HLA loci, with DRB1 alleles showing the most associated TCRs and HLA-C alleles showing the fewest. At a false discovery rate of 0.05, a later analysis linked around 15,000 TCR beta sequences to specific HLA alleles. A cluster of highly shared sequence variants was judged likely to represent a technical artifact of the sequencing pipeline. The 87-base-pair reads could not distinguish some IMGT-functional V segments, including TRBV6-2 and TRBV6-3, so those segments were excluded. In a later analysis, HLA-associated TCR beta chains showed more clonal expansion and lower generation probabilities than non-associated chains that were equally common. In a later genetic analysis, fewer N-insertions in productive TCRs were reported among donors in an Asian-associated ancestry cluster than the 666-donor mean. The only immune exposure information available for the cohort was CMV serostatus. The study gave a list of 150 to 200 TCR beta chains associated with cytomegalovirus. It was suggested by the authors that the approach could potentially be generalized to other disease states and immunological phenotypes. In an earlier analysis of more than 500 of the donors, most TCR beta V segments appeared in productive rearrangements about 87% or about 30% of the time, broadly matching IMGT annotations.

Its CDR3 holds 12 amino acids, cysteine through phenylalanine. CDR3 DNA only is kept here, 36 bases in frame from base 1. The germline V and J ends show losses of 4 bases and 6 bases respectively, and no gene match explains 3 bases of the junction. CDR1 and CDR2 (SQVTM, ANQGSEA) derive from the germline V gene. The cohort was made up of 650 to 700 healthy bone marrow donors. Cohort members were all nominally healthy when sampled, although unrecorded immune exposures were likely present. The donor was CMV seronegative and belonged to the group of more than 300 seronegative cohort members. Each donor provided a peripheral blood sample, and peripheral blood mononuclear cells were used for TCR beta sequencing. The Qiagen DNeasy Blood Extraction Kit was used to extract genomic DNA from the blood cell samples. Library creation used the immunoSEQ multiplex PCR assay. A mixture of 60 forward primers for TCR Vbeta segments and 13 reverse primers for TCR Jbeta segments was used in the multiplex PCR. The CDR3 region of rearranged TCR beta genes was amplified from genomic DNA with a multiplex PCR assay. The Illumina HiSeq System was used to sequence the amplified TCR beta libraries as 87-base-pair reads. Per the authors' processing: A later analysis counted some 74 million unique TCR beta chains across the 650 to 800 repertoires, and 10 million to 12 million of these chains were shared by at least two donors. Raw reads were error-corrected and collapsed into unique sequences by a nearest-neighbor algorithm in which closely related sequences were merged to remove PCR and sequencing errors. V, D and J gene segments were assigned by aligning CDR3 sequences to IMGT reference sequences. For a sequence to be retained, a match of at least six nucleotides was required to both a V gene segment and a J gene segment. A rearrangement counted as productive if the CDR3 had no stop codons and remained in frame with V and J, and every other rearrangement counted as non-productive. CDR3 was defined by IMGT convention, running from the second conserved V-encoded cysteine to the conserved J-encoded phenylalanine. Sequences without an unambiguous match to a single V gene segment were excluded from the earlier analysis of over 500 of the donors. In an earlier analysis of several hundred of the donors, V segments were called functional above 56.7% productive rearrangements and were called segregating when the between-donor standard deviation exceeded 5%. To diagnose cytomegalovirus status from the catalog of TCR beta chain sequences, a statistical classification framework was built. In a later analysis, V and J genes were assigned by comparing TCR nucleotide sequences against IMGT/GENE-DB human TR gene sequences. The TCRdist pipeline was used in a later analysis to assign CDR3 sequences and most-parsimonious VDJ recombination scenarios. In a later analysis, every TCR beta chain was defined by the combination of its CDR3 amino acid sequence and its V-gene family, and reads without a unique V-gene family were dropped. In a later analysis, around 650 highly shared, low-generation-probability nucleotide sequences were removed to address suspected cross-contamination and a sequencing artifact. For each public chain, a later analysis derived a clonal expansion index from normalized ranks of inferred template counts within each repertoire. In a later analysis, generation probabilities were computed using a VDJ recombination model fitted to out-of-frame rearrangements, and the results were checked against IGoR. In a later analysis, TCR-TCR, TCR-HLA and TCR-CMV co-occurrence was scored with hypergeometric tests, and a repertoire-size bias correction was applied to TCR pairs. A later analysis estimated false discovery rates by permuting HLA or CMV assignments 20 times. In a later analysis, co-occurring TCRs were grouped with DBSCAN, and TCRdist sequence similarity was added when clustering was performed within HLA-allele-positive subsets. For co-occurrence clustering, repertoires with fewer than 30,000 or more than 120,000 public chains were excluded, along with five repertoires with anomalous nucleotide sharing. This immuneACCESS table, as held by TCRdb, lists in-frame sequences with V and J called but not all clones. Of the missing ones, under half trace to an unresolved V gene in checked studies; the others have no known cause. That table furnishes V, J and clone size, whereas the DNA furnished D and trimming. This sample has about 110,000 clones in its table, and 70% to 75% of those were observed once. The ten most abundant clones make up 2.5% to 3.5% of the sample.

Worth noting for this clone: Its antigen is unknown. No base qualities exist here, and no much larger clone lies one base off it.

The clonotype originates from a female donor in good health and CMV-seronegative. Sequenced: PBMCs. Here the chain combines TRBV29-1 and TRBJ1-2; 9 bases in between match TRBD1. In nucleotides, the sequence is TGCAGCGTTGGGGACAGGGAAGATGGCTACACCTTC. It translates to CSVGDREDGYTF.